The 11 T cell receptor beta chains reported below all come from one sample, sequenced in a study of blood T cell repertoires in COVID-19. Some clones are missing from TCRdb's copy, which holds only in-frame ones; the method was immunoSEQ multiplex PCR. The data contain about 240,000 clones, about 90% of them singletons. Sample: PBMCs or T cells enriched from blood (not recorded which). The receptors come from a woman aged 40-49 years with acute COVID-19.

The chain uses TRBV12-5 and TRBJ2-5; possible D gene TRBD1, 6 bases. There are 13 residues in the CDR3. Germline V gene sequence: CDR1 LGHNT, CDR2 FRNRAP. V was cut by 2 bases and J by 2 bases, with 6 bases left in between. CDR3 nucleotides: TGTGCTAGTGGTTTGACAGGGCAAGAGACCCAGTACTTC. Translation gives CASGLTGQETQYF.

The chain carries TRBV7-6 and TRBJ2-7; D is perhaps TRBD1 (6 bases). Trimming left V 5 bases short and J 0 bases short, with 14 bases between. The CDR3 is 15 amino acids. Germline V lookup: CDR1 SGHVS, CDR2 FNYEAQ. The CDR3 nucleotides read TGTGCCAGCAGCCGCGAAAACAGGGACTCCTACGAGCAGTACTTC. Protein product: CASSRENRDSYEQYF. Full variable domain (missing parts from reference TRBV7-6 and TRBJ2-7): GAGVSQSPRYKVTKRGQDVALRCDPISGHVSLYWYRQALGQGPEFLTYFNYEAQQDKSGLPNDRFSAERPEGSISTLTIQRTEQRDSAMYRCASSRENRDSYEQYFGPGTRLTVT.

There are a few counts of this clone. This chain uses TRBV6-1 with TRBJ2-7; weak D call: TRBD2 (5 bases). From germline, CDR1 is MNHNS and CDR2 SASEGT. This CDR3 is built from 16 residues. V was trimmed by 3 bases and J by 2 bases, leaving 17 bases between them. CDR3 in DNA: TGTGCCAGCAGTGACCCACCCTCCGGGATACCCTACGAGCAGTACTTC. It is translated as CASSDPPSGIPYEQYF.

The chain carries TRBV30 and TRBJ1-1; the match to TRBD1 covers 7 bases. This CDR3 comprises 15 residues. V gave up 0 bases and J gave up 0 bases; unmatched junction bases: 4. The germline V gene has CDR1 GTSNPN and CDR2 SVGIG (reference sequence). CDR3 nucleotides: TGTGCCTGGAGTGTTGGCAGGGGGTTGAACACTGAAGCTTTCTTT. Residues: CAWSVGRGLNTEAFF.

The chain employs TRBV27 and TRBJ2-7; 7 bases line up with TRBD1. The CDR3 spans 17 residues. The germline V gene encodes CDR1 MNHEY and CDR2 SMNVEV (reference sequence). J lost 11 bases, V lost 6 bases, and 25 bases had no gene match. The CDR3 region is CASSLVGTATTTGGEYF. CDR3 DNA sequence: TGTGCCAGCAGCTTGGTCGGGACAGCCACTACCACCGGAGGAGAGTACTTC.

To note about this clone: At the DNA level, this CDR3 is encoded by other sequences in the same sample as well. The chain couples TRBV3-1 (or the pseudogene TRBV3-2) to TRBJ1-2; D uncertain. The CDR3 loop spans 12 amino acids. CDR1 LGHDT and CDR2 YNNKEL come from the germline V gene (reference sequence). Trimming stripped 1 base from V and 8 bases from J, with 8 bases between. DNA for the CDR3: TGTGCCAGCAGCCAAGGGTCAGGAGGCTACACCTTC. This encodes CASSQGSGGYTF.

The chain uses TRBV10-2 and TRBJ1-1, with D maybe TRBD1 (6 bases). Trimming took 7 bases from V and 0 from J, leaving 15 bases between them. CDR1 WSHSY and CDR2 SAAADI come from the germline V gene. This CDR3 region has 15 residues. CDR3 DNA sequence: TGCGCCAGCACAAACCAACAGGGCATGAACACTGAAGCTTTCTTT. This encodes CASTNQQGMNTEAFF.

The chain uses TRBV29-1 and TRBJ2-7; D possibly corresponds to TRBD1 (5 bases). The CDR3 sequence is 13 residues long. Germline V gives CDR1 SQVTM, CDR2 ANQGSEA. V lost 3 bases to trimming and J lost 0 bases, with 9 bases between them. The CDR3 nucleotides are TGCAGCGTTGAGACAGATAACTCCTACGAGCAGTACTTC. Protein product: CSVETDNSYEQYF.

Only one count was recorded for this clone. The rearrangement uses TRBV13 and TRBJ2-5; D not resolved. CDR1 and CDR2 from the germline V gene are PRHDT and FYEKMQ (reference sequence). Trimming left V 1 base short and J 5 bases short, with 14 bases between. The CDR3 is 15 residues long. The CDR3, as DNA: TGTGCCAGCAGCTTAGCAGGCCCCCTCAAGGAGACCCAGTACTTC. It is translated as CASSLAGPLKETQYF.

The genes are TRBV9 and TRBJ2-2, with 10 nucleotides matching TRBD1. This CDR3 has 15 residues. The germline V gene encodes CDR1 SGDLS and CDR2 YYNGEE. The V gene end was trimmed by 6 bases and the J gene end by 6 bases; junction bases not matched to a gene: 8. The CDR3 protein is CASTNRQGAAGELFF. As DNA, the CDR3 is TGTGCCAGCACCAACCGACAGGGGGCCGCCGGGGAGCTGTTTTTT.

This rearrangement joins TRBV5-1 to TRBJ2-3, with 7 bases lining up with TRBD2. The CDR3 has 14 amino acids. The trim removed 7 bases at V and 2 bases at J, leaving 7 bases unmatched. Germline V gives CDR1 SGHRS, CDR2 YFSETQ. The DNA for the CDR3 is TGCGCCAGCGCGGGAGCCACTTTCACAGATACGCAGTATTTT. Protein product: CASAGATFTDTQYF.